This T cell receptor beta chain was identified in a study of CD8 T cells in Susac syndrome. CDR1 and CDR2 from the germline V gene are MNHEY and SMNVEV (reference sequence). This CDR3 contains 16 residues. The junction had 9 bases not matched to a gene; V was cut back by 4 bases and J by 4 bases. With random hexamers, 0.5 to 1 ug RNA was reverse transcribed. TCRdb independently ran MiXCR on the immunoSEQ multiplex PCR reads; one entry per CDR3 protein. The data contain about 60,000 distinct CDR3 sequences, 85% to 95% of them seen just once; the ten biggest clones take up nearly 0.2%. The sample comprised CD8+ T cells from PBMCs. V and J are TRBV27 and TRBJ2-3; 9 positions agree with TRBD1. The receptor was isolated from a human donor in good health. The CDR3 DNA reads as TGTGCCAGCAGTTCCCCCGGGACAGGGTTGCCAGATACGCAGTATTTT. Its translation: CASSSPGTGLPDTQYF.